The next 9 T cell receptor beta chains were all read from a single sample in a study of blood T cell repertoires in COVID-19 (dated by TCRdb to between 2020 and 2021). Libraries came from the immunoSEQ multiplex PCR assay. TCRdb holds this immuneACCESS table with in-frame rearrangements only. Some clones are missing; in checked studies, unresolved V genes explain under half, and the rest has no known cause. The sample records fewer than 55,000 clones, about four fifths of which are singletons. Clones ranked in the top ten supply about 1.4% of the sample. Source material: peripheral blood. These receptors all stem from a man in his fifties with acute or convalescent COVID-19.

V and J are TRBV5-1 and TRBJ2-2; a possible D gene is TRBD2 (6 bases). This CDR3 contains 16 residues. V lost 5 bases, J lost 6 bases, and 20 bases lay in between. The germline V gene has CDR1 SGHRS and CDR2 YFSETQ. The CDR3 loop reads CASSGIPMGGAGELFF. The CDR3, as DNA: TGCGCCAGCAGTGGAATCCCAATGGGGGGAGCCGGGGAGCTGTTTTTT.

The CDR3 spells CASSPWPRGGRETQYF. The CDR3, as DNA: TGTGCCAGCAGCCCTTGGCCGAGGGGCGGGAGGGAGACCCAGTACTTC. The chain couples TRBV14 to TRBJ2-5; 8 nucleotides agree with TRBD2. The CDR3 contains 16 residues. CDR1 is SGHDN, CDR2 FVKESK, per germline. J lost 5 bases, V lost 4 bases, and 12 bases had no gene match.

The chain is built from TRBV9 and TRBJ1-2; TRBD1 matches 8 bases. Unmatched junction bases numbered 5, after V lost 6 bases and J lost 4 bases. The CDR3 loop spans 13 amino acids. Per germline, CDR1 SGDLS and CDR2 YYNGEE. This chain's CDR3 is CASTRQGTYGYTF. CDR3 in DNA: TGTGCCAGCACCAGACAGGGGACCTATGGCTACACCTTC.

The chain combines TRBV4-3 with TRBJ1-4; 7 nucleotides line up with TRBD1. Germline V gene lookup returns CDR1 LGHNA and CDR2 YSLEER. This CDR3 is built from 15 residues. Germline trimming cut 2 bases from V and 8 bases from J; bases unmatched to any gene: 8. CDR3 in amino acids: CASSQLTGDDEKLFF. CDR3 coding DNA: TGCGCCAGCAGCCAATTAACAGGGGATGACGAAAAACTGTTTTTT.

The chain links TRBV4-1 to TRBJ2-1; 10 positions match TRBD2. CDR3 size: 17 residues. Trimming took 0 bases from V and 7 from J; bases not matched to a gene: 9. CDR1 and CDR2 (germline): MGHRA, YSYEKL. In DNA form, the CDR3 reads TGCGCCAGCAGCCAAGATAGGAGCGGGGGGGCCCGTAATGAGCAGTTCTTC. Its protein product is CASSQDRSGGARNEQFF.

The chain uses TRBV9 and TRBJ1-3; TRBD1 aligns across 9 bases. The CDR3 is 15 amino acids. Looked up from germline, CDR1 is SGDLS and CDR2 is YYNGEE. V lost 0 bases and J lost 2; bases outside the gene matches: 0. The CDR3 bases are TGTGCCAGCAGCGTAGGACAGGGGGCTGGAAACACCATATATTTT. Its protein is CASSVGQGAGNTIYF. Using reference TRBV9 and TRBJ1-3 for the parts outside the CDR3, the full variable domain is DSGVTQTPKHLITATGQRVTLRCSPRSGDLSVYWYQQSLDQGLQFLIQYYNGEERAKGNILERFSAQQFPDLHSELNLSSLELGDSALYFCASSVGQGAGNTIYFGEGSWLTVV.

This chain connects TRBV28 to TRBJ1-2; 7 bases are a match to TRBD1. Losses at the gene ends were 4 bases for V and 3 bases for J; bases not matched to a gene: 5. This CDR3 comprises 14 residues. Germline values: CDR1 MDHEN, CDR2 SYDVKM. The CDR3 loop is CASSSTGADYGYTF. CDR3 DNA: TGTGCCAGCAGTTCCACAGGGGCGGACTATGGCTACACCTTC.

This sequence joins TRBV5-1 and TRBJ2-5; perhaps TRBD1 as D (5 bases). V was clipped by 0 bases and J by 5 bases, with 17 bases between them. Germline values: CDR1 SGHRS, CDR2 YFSETQ. The CDR3 covers 16 residues. CDR3 DNA sequence: TGCGCCAGCAGCTTGGGCATGGCCAGGGTTTTGGAGACCCAGTACTTC. Translation gives CASSLGMARVLETQYF.

The chain carries TRBV28 and TRBJ1-5; possible D gene TRBD1, 6 bases. V lost 4 bases to trimming and J lost 6 bases, with 10 bases between them. CDR1 and CDR2 (germline): MDHEN, SYDVKM. The CDR3 has 13 amino acids. The CDR3, as DNA: TGTGCCAGCAGTTGGGGGGGGGCTCAGCCCCAGCATTTT. As protein: CASSWGGAQPQHF.